Detailed here is one T cell receptor beta chain. These data belong to a study of shared clonotypes between healthy human individuals. HIV-negative, healthy adults without recent acute infections or vaccinations were the donors. This CDR3 is 14 amino acids long. V shed 5 bases and J shed 0 bases, with 9 bases lying between them. Germline V gives CDR1 MNHEY, CDR2 SMNVEV (reference sequence). Sorted-subset replicate PCRs used around 200 ng of genomic DNA. This amount corresponded to 25,000 to 30,000 T cell genomes. The repertoire was sequenced with immunoSEQ multiplex PCR; TCRdb's copy has only in-frame clones and lacks some. The sample shows around 990,000 clones, roughly 80% of them seen only once.

The specimen was memory CD4+ T cells from PBMCs. This sample's subset: CD45RA-negative fraction. The chain carries TRBV27 and TRBJ2-3; D is unresolved. The origin of this receptor is a man between 18 and 35 years old in good health. Some clones in this sample may be carry-over from other donors' samples. The DNA of the CDR3 is TGTGCCAGCAGTGATTATAGAAGCACAGATACGCAGTATTTT. Its protein product is CASSDYRSTDTQYF.